This T cell receptor (beta chain) appears in the sequencing data of a study of response to subunit inactivated influenza vaccine. The study's findings and limits: Each seasonal influenza vaccination recruits few new T cells, the authors suggested.

Via MiXCR, TCRdb re-called the RT-PCR reads, giving one row per CDR3 protein. Here the sample spans 500,000 or so distinct CDR3 sequences, about 15% being singletons. Of note for this clonotype: As yet, its antigen is unknown.

The V segment lost 6 bases and the J segment 7 bases; nucleotides outside the gene matches: 14. The CDR3 spans 16 residues. This TCR derives from a man aged 50 to 75 who received an inactivated influenza vaccine. The chain employs TRBV12-3 or TRBV12-4 and TRBJ2-1; 8 positions agree with TRBD2. The sample consisted of CD4+ T cells sorted from PBMCs, taken less than 25 months after vaccination. The CDR3 DNA is TGTGCCAGCAGCCCCCCGGGAGCGGGAGTTGGTAATGAGCAGTTCTTC. Amino acids: CASSPPGAGVGNEQFF.